This entry describes one TCR beta chain. Its specificity is not known. The sample belongs to a study of cytomegalovirus exposure and HLA in healthy donors. As for the study in general: A subsequent analysis stated that the 120 validation repertoires were run on the same platform as the roughly 620 first-cohort repertoires. General study points: High specificity and sensitivity for cytomegalovirus status were reported for the classifier. According to the study, 160 or so TCR beta chains were cytomegalovirus-associated. Specificity for CMV antigens was confirmed in vitro for a few of the CMV-associated chains.

The table came from immunoSEQ multiplex PCR; TCRdb's copy has only in-frame clones and leaves some out. The sample includes about 200,000 clones, around nine tenths seen only once; the top ten take approximately 2%. This clonotype originated in a woman aged 18-35 years in good health and CMV-seropositive. Sequenced: PBMCs.

CDR3 sequence (DNA): TGTGCCAGCAGTTTACACAGGGAGGGCACTGAAGCTTTCTTT. Protein sequence: CASSLHREGTEAFF. The chain carries TRBV27 and TRBJ1-1, with D possibly being TRBD1 (6 bases). Per germline, CDR1 MNHEY and CDR2 SMNVEV (reference sequence). V was pared by 2 bases and J by 4 bases, with 11 bases between. This CDR3 region has 14 residues.